This TCR beta chain is from a study of CD8+ T cells in alopecia areata. The CDR3 length is 13 residues. Unmatched junction bases numbered 5, after V lost 6 bases and J lost 2 bases. The germline V gene has CDR1 SQVTM and CDR2 ANQGSEA. The treatment was: oral pan-JAK inhibitor, 5-10 mg twice daily. In each case, RNA was isolated and then reverse transcribed into cDNA as the sequencing template. The method was immunoSEQ multiplex PCR; TCRdb's version includes in-frame clones alone and lacks a portion of them. This sample carries 200,000 to 250,000 clones, approximately 72% of them seen once, and the ten largest clones take 0.95% to 1.5%.

The clonotype originates from a human donor with alopecia areata. Sequenced here: CD4+ T cells sorted from blood, sampled at week 44, from a patient treated with tofacitinib. The chain recombines TRBV29-1 with TRBJ2-3; 7 bases agree with TRBD1. In DNA, the CDR3 is TGCAGCGTACAGGGGACATTCACAGATACGCAGTATTTT. Protein sequence: CSVQGTFTDTQYF.